A single sample is the source of the 17 T cell receptor beta chains below, sequenced in a study of cytomegalovirus exposure and HLA in healthy donors. The study ran its PCR with 60 Vbeta and 13 Jbeta primers. Libraries were prepared by immunoSEQ multiplex PCR; TCRdb keeps only in-frame clonotypes and omits some of them. The table includes more than 140,000 clones, 64% detected once. Sequences were obtained from PBMCs. The receptors were gathered from a woman aged 25 to 45 in good health and CMV-seropositive.

This rearrangement joins TRBV7-9 to TRBJ2-7; no firm D call. The CDR3 consists of 12 residues. From germline, CDR1 is SEHNR and CDR2 FQNEAQ (reference sequence). Trimming took 5 bases from V and 0 from J, leaving 5 bases between them. The CDR3: CASSLSSYEQYF. The CDR3 nucleotides read TGTGCCAGCAGCCTAAGCTCCTACGAGCAGTACTTC.

This chain connects TRBV7-9 to TRBJ1-2, with D possibly being TRBD1 (6 bases). V was trimmed by 6 bases and J by 1 base, leaving 27 bases between them. Germline V gene sequence: CDR1 SEHNR, CDR2 FQNEAQ (reference sequence). This CDR3 is 19 amino acids long. The CDR3 here is CASSLLLLKRGLVNYGYTF. As DNA, the CDR3 is TGTGCCAGCAGTCTCCTCCTGTTGAAAAGGGGGTTAGTTAACTATGGCTACACCTTC.

In nucleotides, the CDR3 is TGTGCCAGCAGCTTAATGCCCGGTAGCGGGGACTATTCCTACGAGCAGTACTTC. Protein: CASSLMPGSGDYSYEQYF. The rearrangement joins TRBV7-3 to TRBJ2-7; 8 nucleotides agree with TRBD2. Germline V gives CDR1 SGHTA, CDR2 FQGTGA. With V trimmed by 1 base and J by 1 base, 12 bases remained unmatched. The CDR3 length is 18 residues.

This clone was detected only a few times. This rearrangement joins TRBV5-6 to TRBJ2-1; 7 bases are shared with TRBD1. The CDR3 runs to 12 residues. From germline, CDR1 is SGHDT and CDR2 YYEEEE. The V segment lost 0 bases and the J segment 9 bases; nucleotides outside the gene matches: 0. This CDR3 reads CASSLGQGEQFF. The CDR3 nucleotides read TGTGCCAGCAGCTTGGGACAGGGTGAGCAGTTCTTC.

The CDR3 DNA is TGTGCCAGCACGCGCACCCTAGCTTCGAACACTGAAGCTTTCTTT. Protein product: CASTRTLASNTEAFF. The chain couples TRBV6-1 to TRBJ1-1; D gene uncertain. The CDR3 contains 15 residues. V was clipped by 7 bases and J by 1 base, with 16 bases between them. Germline lookup yields CDR1 MNHNS and CDR2 SASEGT.

This clone was seen only a few times. The chain joins TRBV5-4 to TRBJ1-2; TRBD1 is a possible D gene (5 bases). V was pared by 6 bases and J by 7 bases, with 19 bases between. The V gene's germline CDR1 is SGHNT and CDR2 YYREEE (reference sequence). This CDR3 comprises 14 residues. The CDR3 nucleotides are TGTGCCAGCACCACCCTGCGGGGCTTCGCTGGCTACACCTTC. Protein product: CASTTLRGFAGYTF.

This chain links TRBV7-9 with TRBJ1-2; 7 bases map to TRBD1. Germline-derived CDR1 and CDR2 are SEHNR and FQNEAQ (reference sequence). Trimming took 3 bases from V and 8 from J; bases not matched to a gene: 6. This CDR3 has 13 residues. The CDR3 here is CASSLEDRSGYTF. The CDR3 region has the DNA TGTGCCAGCAGCTTGGAGGACAGGAGCGGCTACACCTTC.

The rearrangement joins TRBV11-1 to TRBJ1-4; no clear D. This CDR3 spans 13 amino acids. Deletions cut 3 bases from V and 12 bases from J, with 14 bases between. Germline lookup yields CDR1 SGHAT and CDR2 FQDESV (reference sequence). The CDR3 DNA follows: TGTGCCAGCAGCTTGAGTTATTCCGGAGAACTGTTTTTT. This sequence encodes CASSLSYSGELFF.

This clone was counted only a few times. V gene TRBV21-1 combines with J gene TRBJ2-6; the tabulated D call, TRBD2, remains unverified against the DNA. TRBV21-1 is a documented pseudogene. The CDR3 runs 15 residues. The CDR3 spells CASSKAGAGANVLTF. For the CDR3, the DNA is TGTGCCAGCAGCAAAGCCGGGGCTGGGGCCAACGTCCTGACTTTC.

The V and J genes are TRBV14 and TRBJ1-3; D ambiguous. Germline V gene lookup returns CDR1 SGHDN and CDR2 FVKESK. There are 18 residues in the CDR3. The ends were cut back, 1 base at V and 4 bases at J, with 20 bases in the middle. The CDR3 DNA reads as TGTGCCAGCAGCCAAGGATCGATTCGGGGAAGGAGGGGAAACACCATATATTTT. Translating gives CASSQGSIRGRRGNTIYF.

V is TRBV10-3 and J is TRBJ1-2; 9 positions match TRBD1. In germline, CDR1 is ENHRY, CDR2 SYGVKD. Trimming at V came to 6 bases and at J to 3 bases, leaving 5 bases not matched to a gene. The CDR3 covers 14 residues. In DNA form, the CDR3 reads TGTGCCATCAGACCAGACAGGGGGGACTATGGCTACACCTTC. Translated: CAIRPDRGDYGYTF.

This sequence joins TRBV7-2 and TRBJ1-5; no clear D. Trimming stripped 1 base from V and 6 bases from J, with 13 bases between. The V gene's germline CDR1 is SGHTA and CDR2 FQGNSA. There are 15 residues in the CDR3. The CDR3 bases are TGTGCCAGCAGCTTAGGTCCGGGGTCGGCTCAGCCCCAGCATTTT. Translated: CASSLGPGSAQPQHF.

This rearrangement joins TRBV28 to TRBJ1-5, with D possibly matching TRBD1 (6 bases). Germline CDR1 reads MDHEN; CDR2 reads SYDVKM. The CDR3 length is 18 residues. The germline V and J ends were trimmed by 4 bases and 2 bases, with 21 bases remaining between them. The CDR3 loop is CASSSTAWRGGGNQPQHF. Written as DNA, the CDR3 is TGTGCCAGCAGTTCTACTGCCTGGAGGGGGGGTGGCAATCAGCCCCAGCATTTT.

This clone was detected only a few times. V usage is TRBV18 and J usage is TRBJ1-1; 8 bases line up with TRBD1. V gave up 2 bases and J gave up 5 bases; unmatched junction bases: 4. Germline values: CDR1 KGHSH, CDR2 LQKENI. The CDR3 is made up of 14 amino acids. CDR3 protein: CASSPYTGGTEAFF. CDR3 DNA: TGTGCCAGCTCACCATACACAGGGGGAACTGAAGCTTTCTTT.

The chain has TRBV19 and TRBJ2-1, with TRBD2 identical over 9 bases. V lost 9 bases, J lost 9 bases, and 9 bases stayed unmatched. The V gene's germline CDR1 is LNHDA and CDR2 SQIVND (reference sequence). CDR3 length: 13 amino acids. The DNA of the CDR3 is TGTGCCAGCTCTGGACTAGCGAGAAGTGAGCAGTTCTTC. Protein: CASSGLARSEQFF.

The rearrangement joins TRBV21-1 to TRBJ1-5. TRBV21-1 is classified as a pseudogene. The CDR3 spans 15 residues. CDR3 bases: TGTGCCAGCAGCAAAGCGCTGCGCCTACCGGGGCCCCAGCATTTT. Protein product: CASSKALRLPGPQHF.

Comments on this clone: Germline is not matched at one junction end, which may reflect a read error. J is TRBJ2-7 and V is TRBV19; perhaps TRBD2 as D (6 bases). Looked up from germline, CDR1 is LNHDA and CDR2 is SQIVND (reference sequence). The length of the CDR3 is 9 residues. CDR3 loop: CARTGLRNF. CDR3 sequence (DNA): TGTGCCAGAACCGGACTACGGAACTTC.